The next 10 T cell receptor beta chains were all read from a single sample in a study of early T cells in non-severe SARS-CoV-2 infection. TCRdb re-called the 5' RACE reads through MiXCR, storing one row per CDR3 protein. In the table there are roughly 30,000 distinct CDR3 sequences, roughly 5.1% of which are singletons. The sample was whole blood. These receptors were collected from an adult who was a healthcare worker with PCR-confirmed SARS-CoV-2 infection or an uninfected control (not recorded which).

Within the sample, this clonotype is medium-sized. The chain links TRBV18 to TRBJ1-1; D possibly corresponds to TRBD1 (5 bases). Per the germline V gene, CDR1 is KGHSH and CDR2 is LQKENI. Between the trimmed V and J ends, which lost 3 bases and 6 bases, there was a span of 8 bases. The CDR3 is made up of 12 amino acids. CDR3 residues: CASSPQGAEAFF. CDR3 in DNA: TGTGCCAGCTCACCCCAGGGCGCTGAAGCTTTCTTT.

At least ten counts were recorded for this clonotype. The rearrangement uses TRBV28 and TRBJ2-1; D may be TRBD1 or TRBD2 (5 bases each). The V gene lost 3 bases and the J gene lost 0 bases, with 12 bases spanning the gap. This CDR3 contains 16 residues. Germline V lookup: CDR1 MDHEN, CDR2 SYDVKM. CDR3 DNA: TGTGCCAGCAGTTTGGTGAGGGGTGTCTCCTACAATGAGCAGTTCTTC. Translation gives CASSLVRGVSYNEQFF.

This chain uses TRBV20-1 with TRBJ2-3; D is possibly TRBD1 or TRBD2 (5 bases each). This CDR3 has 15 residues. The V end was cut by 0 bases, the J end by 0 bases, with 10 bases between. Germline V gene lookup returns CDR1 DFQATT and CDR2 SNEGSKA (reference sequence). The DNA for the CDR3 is TGCAGTGCTAGAGACGGGACCTCTAGCACAGATACGCAGTATTTT. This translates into CSARDGTSSTDTQYF.

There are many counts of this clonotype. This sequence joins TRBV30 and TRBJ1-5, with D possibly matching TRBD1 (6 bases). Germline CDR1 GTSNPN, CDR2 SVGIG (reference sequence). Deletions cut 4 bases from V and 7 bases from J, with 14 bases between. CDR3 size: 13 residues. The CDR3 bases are TGTGCCTGGAATACAGGGTTGGGACAGCCCCAGCATTTT. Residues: CAWNTGLGQPQHF.

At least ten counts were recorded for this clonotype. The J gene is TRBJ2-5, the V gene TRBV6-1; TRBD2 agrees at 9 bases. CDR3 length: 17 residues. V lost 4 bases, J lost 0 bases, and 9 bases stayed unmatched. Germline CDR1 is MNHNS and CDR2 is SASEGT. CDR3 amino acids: CASSALAGRLYQETQYF. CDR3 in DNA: TGTGCCAGCAGTGCTCTAGCGGGACGCTTGTACCAAGAGACCCAGTACTTC.

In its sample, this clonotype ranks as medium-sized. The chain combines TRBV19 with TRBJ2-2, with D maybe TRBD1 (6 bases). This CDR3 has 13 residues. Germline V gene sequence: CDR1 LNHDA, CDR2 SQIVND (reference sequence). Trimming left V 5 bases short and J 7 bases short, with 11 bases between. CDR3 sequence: CASSATGYGELFF. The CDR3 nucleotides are TGTGCCAGTAGTGCGACAGGCTACGGGGAGCTGTTTTTT.

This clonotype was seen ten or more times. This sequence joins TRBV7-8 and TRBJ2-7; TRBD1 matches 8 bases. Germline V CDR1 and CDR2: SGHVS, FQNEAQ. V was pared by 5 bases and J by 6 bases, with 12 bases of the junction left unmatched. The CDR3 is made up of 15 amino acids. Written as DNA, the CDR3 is TGTGCCAGCAGCCCCGGACAGGGTCCCTTTTTCGAGCAGTACTTC. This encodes CASSPGQGPFFEQYF.

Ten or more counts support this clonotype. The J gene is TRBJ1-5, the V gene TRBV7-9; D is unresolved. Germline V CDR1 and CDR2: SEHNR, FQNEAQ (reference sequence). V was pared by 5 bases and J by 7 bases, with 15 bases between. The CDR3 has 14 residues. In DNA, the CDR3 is TGTGCCAGCAGCCTAACCGCGCAGGCCCAGCCCCAGCATTTT. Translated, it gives CASSLTAQAQPQHF.

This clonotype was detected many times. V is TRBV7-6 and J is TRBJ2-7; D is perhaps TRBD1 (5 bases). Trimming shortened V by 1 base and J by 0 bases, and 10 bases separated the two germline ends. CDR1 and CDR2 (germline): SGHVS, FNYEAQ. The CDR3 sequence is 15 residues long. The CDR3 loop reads CASSLEQASSYEQYF. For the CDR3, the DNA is TGTGCCAGCAGCTTAGAACAGGCGAGCTCCTACGAGCAGTACTTC.

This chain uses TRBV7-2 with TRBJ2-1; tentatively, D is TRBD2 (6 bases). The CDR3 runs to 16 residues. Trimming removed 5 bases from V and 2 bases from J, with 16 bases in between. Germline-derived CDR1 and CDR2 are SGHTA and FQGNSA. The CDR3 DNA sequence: TGTGCCAGCAGCGCACCGGGACTCAGGGCCTACAATGAGCAGTTCTTC. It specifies CASSAPGLRAYNEQFF.